Listed here are 17 T cell receptor beta chains from one sample, sequenced in a study of blood T cells in healthy people across ages. PCR was performed a second time for about 7 to 12 cycles using a sample-barcoded 5' primer and a J-beta primer mix. TCRdb re-called the 5' RACE reads with MiXCR, one entry per CDR3 protein. The sample lists over 1,300,000 distinct CDR3 sequences, roughly 59% occurring once. Sequences were obtained from blood. These receptors came from a man aged 18 to 30 in good health.

The chain couples TRBV2 to TRBJ2-1; 9 nucleotides match TRBD2. J gave up 2 bases and V 0 bases, and 2 bases lay outside the gene matches. Germline V gene sequence: CDR1 SNHLY, CDR2 FYNNEI. This CDR3 region has 16 residues. This CDR3 is CASSEASGGPYNEQFF. CDR3 bases: TGTGCCAGCAGTGAAGCTAGCGGGGGTCCCTACAATGAGCAGTTCTTC.

The chain joins TRBV20-1 to TRBJ2-1; no definite D call. The assigned J gene may be wrong: the sequence end matches TRBJ2-7 better. Germline CDR1 is DFQATT and CDR2 is SNEGSKA (reference sequence). The CDR3 is 11 residues long. The CDR3 sequence: CSARQVNEQYF. The CDR3 DNA is TGCAGTGCTAGACAGGTGAATGAGCAGTACTTC.

The V gene is TRBV7-2, the J gene TRBJ2-7; D is unresolved. CDR3 length: 14 residues. Germline V CDR1 and CDR2: SGHTA, FQGNSA. Trimming removed 5 bases from V and 0 bases from J, with 11 bases in between. The CDR3 bases are TGTGCCAGCAGCGTCTACTACAGCTCCTACGAGCAGTACTTC. Its protein is CASSVYYSSYEQYF.

This clonotype was seen only a few times. The J gene is TRBJ1-4, the V gene TRBV7-9; TRBD1 is a possible D gene (5 bases). The V gene lost 4 bases and the J gene lost 8 bases, with 14 bases spanning the gap. The CDR3 spans 14 residues. Germline values: CDR1 SEHNR, CDR2 FQNEAQ (reference sequence). The CDR3 here is CASSSGELVEKLFF. The CDR3 coding sequence is TGTGCCAGCAGCTCGGGGGAGTTAGTGGAAAAACTGTTTTTT. Looking up the rest from reference TRBV7-9 and TRBJ1-4 gives the full variable domain: DTGVSQNPRHKITKRGQNVTFRCDPISEHNRLYWYRQTLGQGPEFLTYFQNEAQLEKSRLLSDRFSAERPKGSFSTLEIQRTEQGDSAMYLCASSSGELVEKLFFGSGTQLSVL.

The chain couples TRBV7-2 to TRBJ1-2, with a possible D match to TRBD1 (5 bases). This CDR3 comprises 14 residues. CDR1 and CDR2 (germline): SGHTA, FQGNSA. V lost 3 bases and J 8 bases, leaving 16 bases between the germline ends. The CDR3 region is CASSFGGSGVGYTF. As DNA, the CDR3 is TGTGCCAGCAGCTTTGGGGGGTCCGGCGTCGGCTACACCTTC.

The chain employs TRBV7-9 and TRBJ2-5; TRBD1 aligns across 9 bases. J lost 2 bases, V lost 7 bases, and 5 bases had no gene match. The CDR3 length is 14 residues. Germline-derived CDR1 and CDR2 are SEHNR and FQNEAQ (reference sequence). The CDR3 sequence is CASNPGTGQETQYF. In nucleotides, the CDR3 is TGTGCCAGCAACCCCGGGACAGGGCAAGAGACCCAGTACTTC.

The chain has TRBV29-1 and TRBJ2-4; 10 positions agree with TRBD1. CDR1 is SQVTM and CDR2 is ANQGSEA in the germline V gene. V dropped 6 bases and J dropped 13; count of bases not matched to a gene: 6. This CDR3 is 11 amino acids long. CDR3 DNA sequence: TGCAGCGTCGGTGGACAGGGGGAGCAGTACTTC. It translates to CSVGGQGEQYF.

Note on this clonotype: This sequence may be a read error, since a much larger clone differs from it by one base. CDR3 sequence reads: CACSQQGELQAYGYTF. The CDR3 coding sequence is TGTGCCTGCAGCCAACAAGGGGAGCTCCAGGCTTATGGCTACACCTTC. This chain connects TRBV4-2 to TRBJ1-2; a weak D match, TRBD1 (5 bases). This CDR3 spans 16 amino acids. Germline CDR1 is LGHNA and CDR2 is YNFKEQ.

The chain recombines TRBV15 with TRBJ1-1; the match to TRBD1 covers 8 bases. Trimming took 3 bases from V and 6 from J; bases not matched to a gene: 6. This CDR3 spans 14 amino acids. Germline-derived CDR1 and CDR2 are LNHNV and YYDKDF (reference sequence). CDR3 loop: CATSRTTDRAEAFF. The CDR3 DNA reads TGTGCCACCAGCAGGACTACGGACAGGGCTGAAGCTTTCTTT.

This sequence joins TRBV20-1 and TRBJ2-7, with a tentative D call TRBD2 (6 bases). CDR1 and CDR2 from the germline V gene are DFQATT and SNEGSKA (reference sequence). The CDR3 is made up of 15 amino acids. The V and J ends lost 6 bases and 0 bases respectively, with 18 bases between them. The CDR3 DNA sequence: TGCAGTGCCATCGGAGAGAGCGGGTTCTCCTACGAGCAGTACTTC. Its translation is CSAIGESGFSYEQYF.

The CDR3 nucleotides read TGTGCCAGCAGCTTAGGACTAGCGGTGGGGCAGTTCTTC. Translated, it gives CASSLGLAVGQFF. The chain employs TRBV7-9 and TRBJ2-1, with 9 bases that match TRBD2. This CDR3 has 13 residues. The ends lost 1 base at V and 12 bases at J; junction bases unmatched: 4. The germline V gene has CDR1 SEHNR and CDR2 FQNEAQ (reference sequence).

This chain links TRBV29-1 with TRBJ2-2; D is undetermined. Looked up from germline, CDR1 is SQVTM and CDR2 is ANQGSEA. There are 12 residues in the CDR3. Deletions cut 4 bases from V and 0 bases from J, with 3 bases between. The CDR3 nucleotides are TGCAGCGTTGGGGCGAACACCGGGGAGCTGTTTTTT. Protein sequence: CSVGANTGELFF.

The chain is built from TRBV27 and TRBJ2-7; 9 bases align to TRBD1. The V gene's germline CDR1 is MNHEY and CDR2 SMNVEV (reference sequence). V was pared by 4 bases and J by 2 bases, with 9 bases of the junction left unmatched. The CDR3 is 16 residues long. The DNA of the CDR3 is TGTGCCAGCAGTTCACTCGGACAGGGGATGCCCTACGAGCAGTACTTC. Translating it yields CASSSLGQGMPYEQYF.

The gene calls are TRBV7-2 and TRBJ2-5; D unclear. Per the germline V gene, CDR1 is SGHTA and CDR2 is FQGNSA. Trimming took off 2 bases at V and 11 bases at J, with 18 bases between the two ends. The length of the CDR3 is 14 residues. The CDR3 DNA reads as TGTGCCAGCAGCTTATTGTTCACGTCAAATGAGCAGTACTTC. Translation gives CASSLLFTSNEQYF.

The chain employs TRBV12-3 or TRBV12-4 and TRBJ2-1; 9 positions match TRBD1. The CDR3 is made up of 16 amino acids. V was pared by 6 bases and J by 7 bases, with 13 bases of the junction left unmatched. The CDR3 spells CASRVAGTGPRNEQFF. The CDR3 DNA reads as TGTGCCAGCAGAGTCGCCGGGACAGGGCCAAGGAATGAGCAGTTCTTC.

This chain links TRBV19 with TRBJ2-1; 8 bases line up with TRBD2. Trimming took 3 bases from V and 6 from J; bases not matched to a gene: 10. The germline gives CDR1 LNHDA, CDR2 SQIVND (reference sequence). The CDR3 extends over 16 amino acids. In DNA form, the CDR3 reads TGTGCCAGTAGTATTGGTGCGGGGGGCCGCCCCAATGAGCAGTTCTTC. Amino acid sequence: CASSIGAGGRPNEQFF.

This clonotype was seen a few times. V usage is TRBV28 and J usage is TRBJ1-6, with 7 bases aligning to TRBD1. V was clipped by 3 bases and J by 2 bases; unmatched bases: 7. Per the germline V gene, CDR1 is MDHEN and CDR2 is SYDVKM. CDR3 length equals 17 residues. The CDR3 DNA reads as TGTGCCAGCAGTTTTGTGTATACAGGGGCCTATAATTCACCCCTCCACTTT. Residues: CASSFVYTGAYNSPLHF.